The 20 T cell receptor beta chains below all came from one sample that was sequenced in a study of blood T cells in healthy people across ages. Through a sample-barcoded 5' primer and a J-beta primer mix, a second PCR was run for about 6 to 11 cycles. TCRdb reprocessed the 5' RACE reads with MiXCR, giving one entry per CDR3 protein. The sample lists 600,000 to 800,000 distinct CDR3 sequences, around a fifth occurring once. Material for sequencing was blood. Receptors were obtained from a man aged 65 to 79 in good health.

DNA for the CDR3: TGTGCCAGCAGCTTCGGGTTAGAGACCCAGTACTTC. Translation gives CASSFGLETQYF. This sequence joins TRBV13 and TRBJ2-5; D gene uncertain. Trimming removed 3 bases at V and 4 bases at J, with 6 bases between. Germline values: CDR1 PRHDT, CDR2 FYEKMQ (reference sequence). The CDR3 spans 12 residues.

The gene calls are TRBV11-1 and TRBJ1-1; 7 bases fit TRBD1. The germline V gene has CDR1 SGHAT and CDR2 FQDESV (reference sequence). This CDR3 has 17 residues. The V segment lost 1 base and the J segment 4 bases; nucleotides outside the gene matches: 12. The CDR3 coding sequence is TGTGCCAGCAGCTTAGGAGCGCAGGGGGATTTGAGCACTGAAGCTTTCTTT. Translated: CASSLGAQGDLSTEAFF.

The V and J genes are TRBV28 and TRBJ1-5; 9 bases agree with TRBD1. This CDR3 has 14 amino acids. The germline V gene has CDR1 MDHEN and CDR2 SYDVKM. With V trimmed by 5 bases and J by 4 bases, 3 bases remained unmatched. CDR3 sequence: CASSMTGGNQPQHF. For the CDR3, the DNA is TGTGCCAGCAGTATGACAGGGGGGAATCAGCCCCAGCATTTT.

Ten or more counts support this clonotype. This sequence joins TRBV18 and TRBJ2-4, with D maybe TRBD1 (5 bases). V was cut by 2 bases and J by 1 base, with 12 bases left in between. Germline V gene data show CDR1 as KGHSH and CDR2 as LQKENI. The CDR3 extends over 16 amino acids. This chain's CDR3 is CASSPVKGMAKNIQYF. DNA of the CDR3: TGTGCCAGCTCACCAGTCAAGGGGATGGCCAAAAACATTCAGTACTTC.

The CDR3 protein is CASSQMGLGTDTQYF. As DNA, the CDR3 is TGCGCCAGCAGCCAAATGGGCTTGGGCACAGATACGCAGTATTTT. V is TRBV4-3 and J is TRBJ2-3; D unresolved. CDR1 is LGHNA and CDR2 is YSLEER in the germline V gene. The CDR3 has 15 residues. Trimming cost V 2 bases and J 1 base, with 10 bases left between them.

Here the CDR3 reads CAIRGWDSLNTEAFF. DNA of the CDR3: TGTGCCATCAGAGGTTGGGACAGCTTGAACACTGAAGCTTTCTTT. The chain carries TRBV10-3 and TRBJ1-1, with 7 bases aligning to TRBD1. Trimming cost V 6 bases and J 0 bases; bases outside gene matches: 7. This CDR3 region has 15 residues. In germline, CDR1 is ENHRY, CDR2 SYGVKD.

This clonotype showed up just a few times. The chain has TRBV20-1 and TRBJ2-1; TRBD2 matches 7 bases. V was clipped by 0 bases and J by 0 bases; unmatched bases: 17. The CDR3 loop spans 20 amino acids. Germline V CDR1 and CDR2: DFQATT, SNEGSKA (reference sequence). CDR3 residues: CSARDLQWEGGISSYNEQFF. DNA for the CDR3: TGCAGTGCTAGAGATCTTCAGTGGGAGGGTGGTATCAGCTCCTACAATGAGCAGTTCTTC.

This clonotype occurred a few times. This chain joins TRBV7-9 and TRBJ2-5, with a weak D call TRBD1 (7 bases). The J call may be faulty, since TRBJ2-1 better matches the DNA end. CDR3 length: 15 residues. CDR1 SEHNR and CDR2 FQNEAQ come from the germline V gene (reference sequence). The CDR3 loop reads CASSRGDSGGREQFF. DNA for the CDR3: TGTGCCAGCAGCCGAGGGGACAGTGGGGGGCGTGAGCAGTTCTTC.

This clonotype occurred many times. The gene calls are TRBV12-3 or TRBV12-4 and TRBJ2-7; maybe TRBD1 (6 bases). The CDR3 is 19 residues long. V dropped 1 base and J dropped 0 bases, with 22 bases sitting between them. CDR3 sequence (DNA): TGTGCCAGCAGTTTAGGCCCGGACAGTAGGGGACGAAGCTCCTACGAGCAGTACTTC. Encoded protein: CASSLGPDSRGRSSYEQYF.

The sample holds many counts of this clonotype. DNA for the CDR3: TGTGCCAGCAGCCAAGAACTAGCGGGTCCCCAAGAGACCCAGTACTTC. Translating it yields CASSQELAGPQETQYF. The chain joins TRBV4-2 to TRBJ2-5; 9 nucleotides align to TRBD2. The CDR3 loop spans 16 amino acids. From germline, CDR1 is LGHNA and CDR2 YNFKEQ. The junction had 3 bases not matched to a gene; V was cut back by 0 bases and J by 1 base.

The gene calls are TRBV9 and TRBJ1-2, with a possible D match to TRBD1 (6 bases). Trimming cost V 4 bases and J 8 bases, with 12 bases left between them. Per germline, CDR1 SGDLS and CDR2 YYNGEE. The CDR3 loop spans 12 amino acids. In nucleotides, the CDR3 is TGTGCCAGCAGCAGGACAGTCGGGGGCTACACCTTC. Translation gives CASSRTVGGYTF.

This clonotype has ten or more counts. The DNA of the CDR3 is TGTGCCACCAGCACCACAGGGATACAAGAGACCCAGTACTTC. Translating gives CATSTTGIQETQYF. The V call is TRBV15, the J call TRBJ2-5, with D perhaps matching TRBD1 (6 bases). Trimming shortened V by 4 bases and J by 2 bases, and 11 bases separated the two germline ends. Germline values: CDR1 LNHNV, CDR2 YYDKDF (reference sequence). This CDR3 spans 14 amino acids.

The J gene is TRBJ2-1, the V gene TRBV11-2; 9 nucleotides agree with TRBD2. Per the germline V gene, CDR1 is SGHAT and CDR2 is FQNNGV. The length of the CDR3 is 15 residues. V shed 1 base, J shed 5 bases, and the junction held 3 bases outside the gene matches. The CDR3, as DNA: TGTGCCAGCAGCTTAGTCCCTAGCGGGAACAATGAGCAGTTCTTC. Translated, it gives CASSLVPSGNNEQFF.

The chain joins TRBV5-1 to TRBJ2-1, with 9 bases lining up with TRBD1. CDR1 and CDR2 (germline): SGHRS, YFSETQ. With 1 base clipped from V and 5 bases from J, the junction kept 1 base outside the gene matches. The CDR3 loop spans 14 amino acids. In DNA, the CDR3 is TGCGCCAGCAGCTTGAGGACAGGGGACAATGAGCAGTTCTTC. Its protein is CASSLRTGDNEQFF. The full variable domain, with the rest looked up from reference TRBV5-1 and TRBJ2-1, is KAGVTQTPRYLIKTRGQQVTLSCSPISGHRSVSWYQQTPGQGLQFLFEYFSETQRNKGNFPGRFSGRQFSNSRSEMNVSTLELGDSALYLCASSLRTGDNEQFFGPGTRLTVL.

Only a few counts were recorded for this clonotype. Sequence at one end of the junction differs from germline and may be a read error. The V and J genes are TRBV27 and TRBJ2-2; possibly TRBD2 for D (5 bases). CDR1 and CDR2 from the germline V gene are MNHEY and SMNVEV (reference sequence). The CDR3 is 12 residues long. The CDR3 region has the DNA TGTGCCAGCAGTTTCCGGGTCGGGGAGCGGTTTTTT. This codes for CASSFRVGERFF.

CDR3 sequence: CASSLVSGQGSPYEQYF. The CDR3 DNA is TGTGCCAGCAGCTTAGTTAGCGGACAGGGATCCCCCTACGAGCAGTACTTC. The V gene is TRBV7-6, the J gene TRBJ2-7; the match to TRBD1 covers 8 bases. The CDR3 length is 17 residues. Germline lookup yields CDR1 SGHVS and CDR2 FNYEAQ. The junction had 10 bases not matched to a gene; V was cut back by 1 base and J by 2 bases.

Comments on this clonotype: A much larger clone is a single base away; this may be a read error. J is TRBJ2-5 and V is TRBV29-1; D uncertain. This CDR3 has 14 amino acids. Trimming pared 5 bases from V and 4 bases from J, leaving 17 bases between. Germline V CDR1 and CDR2: SQVTM, ANQGSEA. The CDR3 loop is CSVNAMGNRETQYF. The DNA of the CDR3 is TGCAGCGTTAATGCGATGGGCAACCGAGAGACCCAGTACTTC.

This clonotype was observed a few times. The V gene is TRBV7-2, the J gene TRBJ2-1; no firm D call. Germline V gives CDR1 SGHTA, CDR2 FQGNSA. Trimming cost V 3 bases and J 0 bases, with 9 bases left between them. CDR3 length: 15 amino acids. This chain's CDR3 is CASSFDVGSYNEQFF. As DNA, the CDR3 is TGTGCCAGCAGCTTCGACGTTGGCTCCTACAATGAGCAGTTCTTC.

The chain has TRBV24-1 and TRBJ2-2, with D perhaps matching TRBD1 (6 bases). This CDR3 has 16 amino acids. Germline V gene lookup returns CDR1 KGHDR and CDR2 SFDVKD. Deletions cut 4 bases from V and 4 bases from J, with 15 bases between. The CDR3 DNA follows: TGTGCCACCAGTGACCCCCCCACAGGGATCACCGGGGAGCTGTTTTTT. This encodes CATSDPPTGITGELFF.

On this clonotype: An end of the junction differs from the germline gene, which may be a read error. The rearrangement links TRBV7-9 to TRBJ1-4; D is unresolved. Germline assignment: CDR1 SEHNR and CDR2 FQNEAQ (reference sequence). The CDR3 sequence is 13 residues long. The CDR3 bases are TGTGCCAGCACCCTCAGCAGTAATGAAAAACCGTTTTTT. Protein: CASTLSSNEKPFF.